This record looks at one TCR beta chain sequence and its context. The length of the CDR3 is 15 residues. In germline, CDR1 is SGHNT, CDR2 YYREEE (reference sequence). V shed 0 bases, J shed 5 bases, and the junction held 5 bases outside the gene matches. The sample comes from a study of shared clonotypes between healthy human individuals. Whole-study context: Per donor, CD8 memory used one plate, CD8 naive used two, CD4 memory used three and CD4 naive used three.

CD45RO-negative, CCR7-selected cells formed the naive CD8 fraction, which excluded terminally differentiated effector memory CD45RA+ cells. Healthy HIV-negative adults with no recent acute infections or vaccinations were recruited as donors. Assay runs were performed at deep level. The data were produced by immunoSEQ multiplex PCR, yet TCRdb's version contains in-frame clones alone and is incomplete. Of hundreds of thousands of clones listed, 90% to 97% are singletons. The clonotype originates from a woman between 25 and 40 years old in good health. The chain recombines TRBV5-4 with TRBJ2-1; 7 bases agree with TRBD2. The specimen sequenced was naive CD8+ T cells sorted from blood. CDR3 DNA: TGTGCCAGCAGCTTGGCCAGCGGGGCCCACAATGAGCAGTTCTTC. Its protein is CASSLASGAHNEQFF. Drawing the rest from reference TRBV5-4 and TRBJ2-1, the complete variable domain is ETGVTQSPTHLIKTRGQQVTLRCSSQSGHNTVSWYQQALGQGPQFIFQYYREEENGRGNFPPRFSGLQFPNYSSELNVNALELDDSALYLCASSLASGAHNEQFFGPGTRLTVL.